The 29 T cell receptor beta chains listed next were all sequenced from one sample in a study of cytomegalovirus exposure and HLA in healthy donors. 13 Jbeta primers and 60 Vbeta primers were used for the PCR. Assay: immunoSEQ multiplex PCR; the TCRdb copy retains only in-frame clones and omits some. The profile shows 150,000 to 170,000 clones, about 84% of them singletons. Sequenced input: PBMCs. These receptors were collected from a woman aged 40 to 50 in good health and CMV-seropositive.

This clone was detected only a few times. J is TRBJ1-3 and V is TRBV7-8; no clear D gene. The germline V gene has CDR1 SGHVS and CDR2 FQNEAQ. CDR3 size: 16 residues. V was cut by 1 base and J by 0 bases, with 10 bases left in between. In DNA form, the CDR3 reads TGTGCCAGCAGCTTAGTGGGAGGGTCCTCTGGAAACACCATATATTTT. Translated: CASSLVGGSSGNTIYF.

CDR3 in DNA: TGCGCCAGCAGCCAAGTCCAGGGGACAACGTACGAGCAGTACTTC. Amino acid sequence: CASSQVQGTTYEQYF. This sequence joins TRBV4-1 and TRBJ2-7; perhaps TRBD1 as D (6 bases). Per the germline V gene, CDR1 is MGHRA and CDR2 is YSYEKL. This CDR3 region has 15 residues. V gave up 1 base and J gave up 4 bases, with 14 bases separating them.

The chain recombines TRBV30 with TRBJ1-2, with D hard to call. V gave up 0 bases and J gave up 4 bases, with 24 bases separating them. Germline values: CDR1 GTSNPN, CDR2 SVGIG (reference sequence). This CDR3 has 18 residues. CDR3 DNA sequence: TGTGCCTGGAGTGTACTATCGCGCGGAGGCTTTCGAGGCTATGGCTACACCTTC. Protein product: CAWSVLSRGGFRGYGYTF.

V is TRBV11-2 and J is TRBJ1-2; 7 nucleotides agree with TRBD1. The CDR3 has 17 residues. Trimming cost V 0 bases and J 2 bases; bases outside gene matches: 9. CDR1 is SGHAT and CDR2 is FQNNGV in the germline V gene. CDR3 DNA: TGTGCCAGCAGCTTAGACGTGGCGACAGGGCGAAACTATGGCTACACCTTC. This sequence encodes CASSLDVATGRNYGYTF.

The V call is TRBV9, the J call TRBJ2-3; 11 positions agree with TRBD2. Germline V gene data show CDR1 as SGDLS and CDR2 as YYNGEE. The CDR3 consists of 16 residues. The trim removed 4 bases at V and 2 bases at J, leaving 6 bases unmatched. The CDR3 is CASSSRLAGPTDTQYF. CDR3 sequence (DNA): TGTGCCAGCAGCTCTCGACTAGCGGGACCCACAGATACGCAGTATTTT.

V and J are TRBV29-1 and TRBJ1-5, with 7 bases lining up with TRBD1. This CDR3 spans 13 amino acids. V trimming: 6 bases; J trimming: 3 bases; junction bases outside the gene matches: 5. Germline values: CDR1 SQVTM, CDR2 ANQGSEA. The CDR3 here is CSVIDRANQPQHF. CDR3 sequence (DNA): TGCAGCGTGATTGACAGGGCCAATCAGCCCCAGCATTTT.

The rearrangement uses TRBV6-6 and TRBJ2-3; 15 bases agree with TRBD2. The CDR3 has 14 amino acids. The V gene's germline CDR1 is MNHNY and CDR2 SVGAGI (reference sequence). The ends lost 6 bases at V and 6 bases at J; junction bases unmatched: 1. The CDR3 loop is CASSGTSGRDTQYF. CDR3 nucleotide sequence: TGTGCCAGCAGCGGGACTAGCGGGAGGGATACGCAGTATTTT.

The chain links TRBV30 to TRBJ2-3; 9 nucleotides align to TRBD2. Germline V gives CDR1 GTSNPN, CDR2 SVGIG (reference sequence). The CDR3 has 15 amino acids. V shed 7 bases, J shed 6 bases, and the junction held 14 bases outside the gene matches. CDR3 sequence reads: CASVIAGAGSDTQYF. CDR3 DNA sequence: TGTGCCTCGGTTATAGCGGGAGCGGGTTCGGATACGCAGTATTTT.

This clone was observed once. The J gene is TRBJ2-7, the V gene TRBV2; the match to TRBD1 covers 9 bases. Germline loops: CDR1 SNHLY, CDR2 FYNNEI. CDR3 length equals 14 residues. Trimming at V came to 6 bases and at J to 0 bases, leaving 3 bases not matched to a gene. CDR3 nucleotides: TGTGCCAGCAGAAAGACAGGGGGCTCCTACGAGCAGTACTTC. This gives the protein CASRKTGGSYEQYF.

V is TRBV19 and J is TRBJ2-3, with 7 nucleotides matching TRBD2. V lost 5 bases, J lost 6 bases, and 14 bases stayed unmatched. The CDR3 is 16 amino acids. The germline V gene encodes CDR1 LNHDA and CDR2 SQIVND (reference sequence). The CDR3 DNA reads as TGTGCCAGTAGTGCGACTAGCTTCCAAGGTTCGGATACGCAGTATTTT. This gives the protein CASSATSFQGSDTQYF.

The rearrangement links TRBV7-2 to TRBJ2-3, with 11 bases aligning to TRBD2. The V gene end was trimmed by 4 bases and the J gene end by 2 bases; junction bases not matched to a gene: 14. CDR1 and CDR2 from the germline V gene are SGHTA and FQGNSA. CDR3 length: 19 residues. CDR3 nucleotide sequence: TGTGCCAGCAGCTCTAACTCCCCCCGACTAGCGGGGTACACAGATACGCAGTATTTT. It codes for CASSSNSPRLAGYTDTQYF.

The rearrangement uses TRBV5-5 and TRBJ1-2; 8 nucleotides line up with TRBD1. J was trimmed by 8 bases and V by 4 bases; bases with no gene match: 13. This CDR3 has 15 residues. The germline V gene encodes CDR1 SGHKS and CDR2 YYEKEE (reference sequence). The CDR3 nucleotides are TGTGCCAGCAGCACCGGACAGGGCTCTTGGGGAGGCTACACCTTC. Protein sequence: CASSTGQGSWGGYTF.

V gene TRBV30 combines with J gene TRBJ1-2; D might be TRBD1 (6 bases). CDR3 length: 14 residues. The germline CDR1 and CDR2 sequences are GTSNPN and SVGIG (reference sequence). Trimming shortened V by 2 bases and J by 4 bases, and 14 bases separated the two germline ends. The CDR3 is CAWSSRTASYGYTF. DNA for the CDR3: TGTGCCTGGAGTTCGAGGACAGCCTCCTATGGCTACACCTTC.

The V gene is TRBV9, the J gene TRBJ2-3; 11 bases line up with TRBD2. From germline, CDR1 is SGDLS and CDR2 YYNGEE. The CDR3 loop spans 15 amino acids. V was clipped by 4 bases and J by 2 bases; unmatched bases: 3. The CDR3 coding sequence is TGTGCCAGCAGCTCGGGACTAGCGGACACAGATACGCAGTATTTT. It specifies CASSSGLADTDTQYF.

This rearrangement joins TRBV9 to TRBJ2-7; D may be TRBD2 (6 bases). The germline V gene encodes CDR1 SGDLS and CDR2 YYNGEE. V dropped 0 bases and J dropped 3 bases, with 13 bases sitting between them. There are 15 residues in the CDR3. The CDR3 loop reads CASSVVGEEFYEQYF. The CDR3 region has the DNA TGTGCCAGCAGCGTAGTGGGGGAGGAGTTCTACGAGCAGTACTTC.

This rearrangement joins TRBV5-1 to TRBJ1-4; D is ambiguous. Germline CDR1 SGHRS, CDR2 YFSETQ. There are 14 residues in the CDR3. The germline V and J ends were trimmed by 1 base and 8 bases, with 12 bases remaining between them. CDR3 residues: CASSLIPLGEKLFF. The CDR3, as DNA: TGCGCCAGCAGCTTGATCCCCCTCGGGGAAAAACTGTTTTTT.

The rearrangement joins TRBV7-9 to TRBJ2-1; no firm D call. The ends were cut back, 5 bases at V and 12 bases at J, with 17 bases in the middle. The CDR3 has 13 residues. The germline gives CDR1 SEHNR, CDR2 FQNEAQ (reference sequence). For the CDR3, the DNA is TGTGCCAGCAGCCTACCCTACTCCAGCGTGCAGTTCTTC. Translated, it gives CASSLPYSSVQFF.

The rearrangement joins TRBV27 to TRBJ2-1, with TRBD2 identical over 13 bases. V was pared by 2 bases and J by 4 bases, with 17 bases of the junction left unmatched. Germline CDR1 MNHEY, CDR2 SMNVEV (reference sequence). The CDR3 runs 21 residues. CDR3 sequence: CASSLGDQGLAGSVKYNEQFF. Written as DNA, the CDR3 is TGTGCCAGCAGTTTAGGGGACCAGGGACTAGCGGGATCTGTAAAATACAATGAGCAGTTCTTC.

V gene TRBV2 combines with J gene TRBJ1-2; D perhaps matches TRBD1 (5 bases). CDR1 is SNHLY, CDR2 FYNNEI, per germline. The CDR3 totals 17 residues. With 3 bases removed from V and 7 bases from J, the gap between germline ends came to 24 bases. The CDR3 here is CASSDPGPGQGTLGYTF. The DNA of the CDR3 is TGTGCCAGCAGTGACCCCGGCCCCGGGCAGGGAACTCTTGGCTACACCTTC. Based on the CDR3 plus reference TRBV2 and TRBJ1-2, the full variable domain is EPEVTQTPSHQVTQMGQEVILRCVPISNHLYFYWYRQILGQKVEFLVSFYNNEISEKSEIFDDQFSVERPDGSNFTLKIRSTKLEDSAMYFCASSDPGPGQGTLGYTFGSGTRLTVV.

The chain couples TRBV5-4 to TRBJ1-4; D is perhaps TRBD1 (6 bases). The CDR3 sequence is 15 residues long. Germline CDR1 and CDR2: SGHNT and YYREEE (reference sequence). The V end lost 1 base, the J end lost 8 bases, and 15 bases lay between the germline ends. The CDR3 loop is CASSLSRGLGEKLFF. The CDR3 coding sequence is TGTGCCAGCAGCTTGAGCAGGGGTTTGGGAGAAAAACTGTTTTTT.

This clone occurred once. The chain combines TRBV6-6 with TRBJ2-5; D remains unclear. The CDR3 sequence is 9 residues long. Looked up from germline, CDR1 is MNHNY and CDR2 is SVGAGI (reference sequence). The CDR3 is CVRRGTQYF. CDR3 coding DNA: TGTGTCAGGAGAGGGACCCAGTACTTC.

The chain links TRBV7-8 to TRBJ1-3, with D perhaps matching TRBD1 (5 bases). The ends were cut back, 6 bases at V and 1 base at J, with 16 bases in the middle. CDR1 and CDR2 (germline): SGHVS, FQNEAQ. The CDR3 length is 16 residues. In nucleotides, the CDR3 is TGTGCCAGCAGGCTGGGGATTGGGGGGTCTGGAAACACCATATATTTT. Amino acids: CASRLGIGGSGNTIYF.

V usage is TRBV2 and J usage is TRBJ1-3; 8 nucleotides match TRBD1. The CDR3 runs 15 residues. Germline V CDR1 and CDR2: SNHLY, FYNNEI. Unmatched junction bases numbered 5, after V lost 6 bases and J lost 1 base. CDR3 DNA sequence: TGTGCCAGCAGGGACAGGACAGGGTCTGGAAACACCATATATTTT. This codes for CASRDRTGSGNTIYF. Filled out from reference TRBV2 and TRBJ1-3, the complete variable domain reads EPEVTQTPSHQVTQMGQEVILRCVPISNHLYFYWYRQILGQKVEFLVSFYNNEISEKSEIFDDQFSVERPDGSNFTLKIRSTKLEDSAMYFCASRDRTGSGNTIYFGEGSWLTVV.

The rearrangement uses TRBV19 and TRBJ1-1; 7 nucleotides agree with TRBD1. The CDR3 is 15 amino acids. The V gene's germline CDR1 is LNHDA and CDR2 SQIVND (reference sequence). V trimming: 5 bases; J trimming: 1 base; junction bases outside the gene matches: 7. The CDR3 DNA reads TGTGCCAGTAGTTTCCCCGGGACAGAGAACACTGAAGCTTTCTTT. Its translation: CASSFPGTENTEAFF.

This rearrangement joins TRBV27 to TRBJ2-7; 8 nucleotides match TRBD1. The CDR3 is 18 amino acids. The germline V gene encodes CDR1 MNHEY and CDR2 SMNVEV (reference sequence). The V segment lost 3 bases and the J segment 0 bases; nucleotides outside the gene matches: 13. The CDR3 region has the DNA TGTGCCAGCAGTTTGCAGGGGGCAGGTGAGAGGAGCTCCTACGAGCAGTACTTC. Protein sequence: CASSLQGAGERSSYEQYF.

V gene TRBV10-2 combines with J gene TRBJ2-3, with 13 bases aligning to TRBD2. The CDR3 consists of 16 residues. The junction had 9 bases not matched to a gene; V was cut back by 6 bases and J by 6 bases. Germline CDR1 reads WSHSY; CDR2 reads SAAADI. The CDR3 sequence is CASRELAGGLYDTQYF. Here the CDR3 DNA reads TGCGCCAGCAGAGAACTAGCGGGAGGGCTATATGATACGCAGTATTTT.

V gene TRBV15 combines with J gene TRBJ2-7, with 7 bases matching TRBD2. V lost 4 bases, J lost 2 bases, and 5 bases stayed unmatched. Germline values: CDR1 LNHNV, CDR2 YYDKDF (reference sequence). CDR3 length: 14 residues. The DNA for the CDR3 is TGTGCCACCAGCAAACAGCGGGGAGCCTACGAGCAGTACTTC. Protein product: CATSKQRGAYEQYF.

The chain links TRBV10-1 to TRBJ2-5, with 9 bases aligning to TRBD2. The J call may be wrong; the DNA end is better matched by TRBJ2-7. The CDR3 contains 13 residues. Germline assignment: CDR1 WNHNN and CDR2 SYGVQD (reference sequence). The CDR3 here is CASSAAGGYEQYF. The DNA of the CDR3 is TGCGCCAGCAGTGCAGCGGGAGGCTACGAGCAGTACTTC.

The CDR3 DNA is TGTGCCAGCAGCCCCGACAGGGGAAGGCAGCCCCAGCATTTT. It specifies CASSPDRGRQPQHF. The J gene is TRBJ1-5, the V gene TRBV7-2, with 8 positions matching TRBD1. CDR3 length equals 14 residues. Germline V gene data show CDR1 as SGHTA and CDR2 as FQGNSA. V lost 5 bases, J lost 7 bases, and 7 bases stayed unmatched.